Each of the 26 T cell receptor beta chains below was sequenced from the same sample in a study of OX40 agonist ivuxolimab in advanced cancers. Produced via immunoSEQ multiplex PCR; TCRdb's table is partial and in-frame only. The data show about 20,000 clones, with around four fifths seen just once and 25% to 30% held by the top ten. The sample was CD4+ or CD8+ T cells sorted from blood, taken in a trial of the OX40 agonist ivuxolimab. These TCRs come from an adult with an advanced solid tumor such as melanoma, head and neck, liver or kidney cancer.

The chain's CDR3 is CASRLAGVSHEQYF. CDR3 coding DNA: TGTGCCAGCAGACTAGCGGGAGTAAGCCACGAGCAGTACTTC. The chain recombines TRBV27 with TRBJ2-7; 11 bases are shared with TRBD2. CDR1 and CDR2 (germline): MNHEY, SMNVEV (reference sequence). V was clipped by 6 bases and J by 5 bases; unmatched bases: 6. The CDR3 is made up of 14 amino acids.

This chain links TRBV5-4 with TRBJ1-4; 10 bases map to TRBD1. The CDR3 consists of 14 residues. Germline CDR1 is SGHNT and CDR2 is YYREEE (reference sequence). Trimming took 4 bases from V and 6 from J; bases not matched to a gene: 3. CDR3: CASSQDRGDEKLFF. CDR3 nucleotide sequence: TGTGCCAGCAGCCAGGACAGGGGGGATGAAAAACTGTTTTTT.

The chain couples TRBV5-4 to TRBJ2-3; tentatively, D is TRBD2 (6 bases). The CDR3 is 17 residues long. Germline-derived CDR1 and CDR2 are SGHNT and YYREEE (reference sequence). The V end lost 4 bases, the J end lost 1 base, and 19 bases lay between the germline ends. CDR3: CASSNRDWGRGTDTQYF. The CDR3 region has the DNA TGTGCCAGCAGCAACCGGGACTGGGGAAGGGGCACAGATACGCAGTATTTT.

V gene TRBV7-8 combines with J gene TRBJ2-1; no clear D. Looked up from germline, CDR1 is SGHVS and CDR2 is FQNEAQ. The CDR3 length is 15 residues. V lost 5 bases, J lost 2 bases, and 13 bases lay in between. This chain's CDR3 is CASSPGEQPYNEQFF. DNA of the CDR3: TGTGCCAGCAGCCCCGGTGAGCAGCCCTACAATGAGCAGTTCTTC.

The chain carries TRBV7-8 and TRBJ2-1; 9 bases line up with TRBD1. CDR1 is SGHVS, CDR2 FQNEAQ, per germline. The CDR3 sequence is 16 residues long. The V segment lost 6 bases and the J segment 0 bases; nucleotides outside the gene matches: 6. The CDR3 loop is CASRNPGQGSYNEQFF. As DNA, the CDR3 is TGTGCCAGCAGGAATCCGGGACAGGGCTCCTACAATGAGCAGTTCTTC.

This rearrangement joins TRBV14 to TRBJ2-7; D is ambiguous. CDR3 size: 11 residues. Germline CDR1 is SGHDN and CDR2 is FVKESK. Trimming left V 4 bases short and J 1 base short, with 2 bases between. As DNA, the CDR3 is TGTGCCAGCAGCCGATCCTACGAGCAGTACTTC. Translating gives CASSRSYEQYF.

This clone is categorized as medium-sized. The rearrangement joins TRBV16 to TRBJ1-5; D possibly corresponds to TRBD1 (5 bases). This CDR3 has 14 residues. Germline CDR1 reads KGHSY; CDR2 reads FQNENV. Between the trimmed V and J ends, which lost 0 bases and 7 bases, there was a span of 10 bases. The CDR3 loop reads CASSQSGVGQPQHF. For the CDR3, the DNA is TGTGCCAGCAGCCAATCGGGGGTAGGACAGCCCCAGCATTTT.

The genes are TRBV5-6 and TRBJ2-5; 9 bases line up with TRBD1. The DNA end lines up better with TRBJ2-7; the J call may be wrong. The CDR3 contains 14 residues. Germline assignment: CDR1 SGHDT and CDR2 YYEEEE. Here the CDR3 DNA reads TGTGCCAGCAGCTCGGGGACAGGGACCTACGAGCAGTACTTC. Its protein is CASSSGTGTYEQYF.

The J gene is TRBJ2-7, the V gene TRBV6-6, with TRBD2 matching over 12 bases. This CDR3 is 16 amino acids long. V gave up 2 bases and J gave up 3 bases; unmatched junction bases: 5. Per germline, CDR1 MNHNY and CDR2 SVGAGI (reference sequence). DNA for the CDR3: TGTGCCAGCAGTTACCCTACTAGCGGGGGGTTCTACGAGCAGTACTTC. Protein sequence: CASSYPTSGGFYEQYF.

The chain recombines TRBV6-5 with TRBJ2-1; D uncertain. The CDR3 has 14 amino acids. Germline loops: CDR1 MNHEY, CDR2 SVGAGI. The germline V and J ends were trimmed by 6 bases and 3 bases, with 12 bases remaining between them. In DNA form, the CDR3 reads TGTGCCAGCAGATTAATGGCGGACTACAATGAGCAGTTCTTC. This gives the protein CASRLMADYNEQFF.

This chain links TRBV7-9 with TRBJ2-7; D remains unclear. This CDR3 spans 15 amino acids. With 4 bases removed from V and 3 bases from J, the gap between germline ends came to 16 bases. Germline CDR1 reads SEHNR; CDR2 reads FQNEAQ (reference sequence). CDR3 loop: CASSSTGSTGYEQYF. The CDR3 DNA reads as TGTGCCAGCAGCTCCACTGGGTCGACGGGCTACGAGCAGTACTTC. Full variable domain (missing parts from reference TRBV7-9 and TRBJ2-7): DTGVSQNPRHKITKRGQNVTFRCDPISEHNRLYWYRQTLGQGPEFLTYFQNEAQLEKSRLLSDRFSAERPKGSFSTLEIQRTEQGDSAMYLCASSSTGSTGYEQYFGPGTRLTVT.

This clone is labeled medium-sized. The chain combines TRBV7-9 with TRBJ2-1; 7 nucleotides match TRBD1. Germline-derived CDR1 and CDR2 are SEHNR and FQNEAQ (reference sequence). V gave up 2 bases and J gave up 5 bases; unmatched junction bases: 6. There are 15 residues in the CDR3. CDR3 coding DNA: TGTGCCAGCAGCTTACCCAAACAGGGGAACAATGAGCAGTTCTTC. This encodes CASSLPKQGNNEQFF.

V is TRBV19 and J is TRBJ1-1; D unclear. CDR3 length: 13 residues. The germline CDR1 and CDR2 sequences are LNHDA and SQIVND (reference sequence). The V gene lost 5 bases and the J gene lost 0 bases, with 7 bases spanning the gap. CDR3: CASSVGLNTEAFF. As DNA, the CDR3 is TGTGCCAGTAGTGTCGGACTGAACACTGAAGCTTTCTTT.

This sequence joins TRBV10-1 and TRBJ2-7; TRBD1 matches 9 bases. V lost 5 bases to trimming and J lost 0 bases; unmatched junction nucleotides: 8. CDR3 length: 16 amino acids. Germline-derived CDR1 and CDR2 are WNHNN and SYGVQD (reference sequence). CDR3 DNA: TGCGCCAGCAGTCCCTCCGGGACAGGGCCCTCCTACGAGCAGTACTTC. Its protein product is CASSPSGTGPSYEQYF.

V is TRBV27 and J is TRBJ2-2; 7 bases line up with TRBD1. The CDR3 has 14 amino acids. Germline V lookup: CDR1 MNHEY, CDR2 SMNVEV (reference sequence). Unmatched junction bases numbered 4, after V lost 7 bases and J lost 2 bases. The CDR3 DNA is TGTGCCAGCACCACAGGGGTTAACACCGGGGAGCTGTTTTTT. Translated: CASTTGVNTGELFF.

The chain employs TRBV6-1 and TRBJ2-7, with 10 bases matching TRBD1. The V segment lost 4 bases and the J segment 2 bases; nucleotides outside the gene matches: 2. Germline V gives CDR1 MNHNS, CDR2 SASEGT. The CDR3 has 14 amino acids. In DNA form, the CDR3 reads TGTGCCAGCAGTGGGACAGGGGGGGCCTACGAGCAGTACTTC. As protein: CASSGTGGAYEQYF.

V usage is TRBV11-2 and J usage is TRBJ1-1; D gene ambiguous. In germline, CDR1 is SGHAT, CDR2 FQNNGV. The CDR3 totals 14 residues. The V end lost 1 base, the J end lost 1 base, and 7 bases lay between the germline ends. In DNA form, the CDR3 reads TGTGCCAGCAGCTTAGGGACGGGGAACACTGAAGCTTTCTTT. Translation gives CASSLGTGNTEAFF.

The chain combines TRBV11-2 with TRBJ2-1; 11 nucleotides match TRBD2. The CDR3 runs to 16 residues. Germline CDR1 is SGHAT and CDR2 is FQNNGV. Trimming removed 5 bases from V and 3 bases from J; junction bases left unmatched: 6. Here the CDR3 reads CASSLRLAGIYNEQFF. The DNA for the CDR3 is TGTGCCAGCAGCCTCCGACTAGCGGGGATCTACAATGAGCAGTTCTTC. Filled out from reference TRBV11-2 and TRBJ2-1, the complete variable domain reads EAGVAQSPRYKIIEKRQSVAFWCNPISGHATLYWYQQILGQGPKLLIQFQNNGVVDDSQLPKDRFSAERLKGVDSTLKIQPAKLEDSAVYLCASSLRLAGIYNEQFFGPGTRLTVL.

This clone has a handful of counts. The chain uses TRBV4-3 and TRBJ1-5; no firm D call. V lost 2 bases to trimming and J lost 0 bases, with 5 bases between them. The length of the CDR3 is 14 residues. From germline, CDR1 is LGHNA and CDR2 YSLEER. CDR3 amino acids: CASSQTDSNQPQHF. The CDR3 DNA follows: TGCGCCAGCAGCCAAACAGATAGCAATCAGCCCCAGCATTTT.

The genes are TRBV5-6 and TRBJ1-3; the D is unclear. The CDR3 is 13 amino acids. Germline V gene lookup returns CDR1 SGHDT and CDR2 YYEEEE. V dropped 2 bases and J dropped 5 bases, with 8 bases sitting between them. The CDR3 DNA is TGTGCCAGCAGCTTTACCAGCAGAAACACCATATATTTT. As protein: CASSFTSRNTIYF.

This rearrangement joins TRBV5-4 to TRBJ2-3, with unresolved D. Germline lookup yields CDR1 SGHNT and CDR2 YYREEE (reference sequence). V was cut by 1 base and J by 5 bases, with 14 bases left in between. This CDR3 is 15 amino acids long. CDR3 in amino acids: CASSLTPRPEDTQYF. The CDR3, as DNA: TGTGCCAGCAGCTTGACCCCTCGACCAGAAGATACGCAGTATTTT.

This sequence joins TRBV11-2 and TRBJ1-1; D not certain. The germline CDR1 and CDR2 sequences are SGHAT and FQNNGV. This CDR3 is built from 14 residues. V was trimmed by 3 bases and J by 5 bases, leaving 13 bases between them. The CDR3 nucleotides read TGTGCCAGCAGCTTCGGATTGGTAGAGACTGAAGCTTTCTTT. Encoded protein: CASSFGLVETEAFF.

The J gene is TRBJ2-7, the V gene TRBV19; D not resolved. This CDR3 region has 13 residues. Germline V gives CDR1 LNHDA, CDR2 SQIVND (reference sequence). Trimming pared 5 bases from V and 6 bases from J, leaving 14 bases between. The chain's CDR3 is CASSPSLRFEQYF. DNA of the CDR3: TGTGCCAGTAGTCCGTCCCTCAGGTTCGAGCAGTACTTC. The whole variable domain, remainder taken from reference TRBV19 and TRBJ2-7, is DGGITQSPKYLFRKEGQNVTLSCEQNLNHDAMYWYRQDPGQGLRLIYYSQIVNDFQKGDIAEGYSVSREKKESFPLTVTSAQKNPTAFYLCASSPSLRFEQYFGPGTRLTVT.

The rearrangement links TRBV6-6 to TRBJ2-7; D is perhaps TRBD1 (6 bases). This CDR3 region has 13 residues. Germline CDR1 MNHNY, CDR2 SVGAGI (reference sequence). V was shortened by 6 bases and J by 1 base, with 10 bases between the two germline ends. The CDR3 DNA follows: TGTGCCAGCAGGCACAGGGATTCCTACGAGCAGTACTTC. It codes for CASRHRDSYEQYF.

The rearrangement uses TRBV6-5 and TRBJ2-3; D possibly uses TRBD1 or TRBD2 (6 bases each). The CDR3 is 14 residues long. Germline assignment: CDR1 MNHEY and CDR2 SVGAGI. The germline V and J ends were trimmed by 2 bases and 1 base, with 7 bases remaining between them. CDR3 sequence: CASSYGGRTDTQYF. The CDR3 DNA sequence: TGTGCCAGCAGTTACGGGGGGCGCACAGATACGCAGTATTTT.

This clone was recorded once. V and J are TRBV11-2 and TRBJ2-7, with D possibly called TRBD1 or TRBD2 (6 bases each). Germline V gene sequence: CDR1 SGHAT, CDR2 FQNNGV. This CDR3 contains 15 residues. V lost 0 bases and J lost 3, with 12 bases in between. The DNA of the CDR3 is TGTGCCAGCAGCTTAGAGTGGGGGGCTCACTACGAGCAGTACTTC. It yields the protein CASSLEWGAHYEQYF.